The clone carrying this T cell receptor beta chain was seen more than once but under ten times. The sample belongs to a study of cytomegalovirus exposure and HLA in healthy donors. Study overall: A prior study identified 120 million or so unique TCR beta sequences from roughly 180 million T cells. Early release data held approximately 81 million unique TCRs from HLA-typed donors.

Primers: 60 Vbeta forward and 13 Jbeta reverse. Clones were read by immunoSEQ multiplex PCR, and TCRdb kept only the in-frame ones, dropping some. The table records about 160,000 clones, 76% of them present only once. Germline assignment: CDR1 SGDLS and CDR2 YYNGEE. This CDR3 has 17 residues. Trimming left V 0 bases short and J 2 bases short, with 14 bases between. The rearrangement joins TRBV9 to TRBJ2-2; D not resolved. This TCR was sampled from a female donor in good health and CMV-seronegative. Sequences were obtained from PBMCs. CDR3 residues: CASSVAFLGPNTGELFF. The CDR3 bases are TGTGCCAGCAGCGTAGCTTTTTTGGGCCCTAACACCGGGGAGCTGTTTTTT.